The present TCR beta chain was sequenced within a study of cytotoxic CD8 clonotypes in ibrutinib-treated CLL (dated by TCRdb to about 2021). Study-wide context: The cohort had 11 relapsed/refractory and around 15 treatment-naive patients; approximately 17 were IGHV unmutated. Partial responses were observed in about 24 patients and complete responses in 2; after a median follow-up of roughly 72 months, remission was maintained in 15 or so patients and progression was observed in about twelve. Response samples were obtained after a median of 12 months of treatment, with a range of roughly 6 to 36 months. Samples averaged approximately 260,000 productive templates and around 91,000 productive rearrangements. Of the roughly 79 people in the trial, some 28 had longitudinal samples available. Cryopreserved peripheral blood mononuclear cells were collected at three points: before therapy, at response, and at either sustained remission or disease progression. Every remission and progressive disease sample was obtained while ibrutinib was still being received by the patients.

Reading the label with the study, this specimen's time point is: about a year on ibrutinib. For TCR beta library preparation, about 2 micrograms of genomic DNA were isolated from cryopreserved PBMCs. Longitudinal blood samples from CLL patients receiving ibrutinib monotherapy were subjected to high-throughput TCR beta sequencing. The patients were enrolled in a single-center, open-label phase 2 trial of ibrutinib monotherapy. Remarks on this clone: Its antigen is currently not known. The record has no base qualities; no much larger clone is one base away.

The CDR1 and CDR2 encoded by the germline V gene are MDHEN and SYDVKM. V and J are truncated by 7 bases and 5 bases respectively, leaving an intervening sequence of 14 bases. The CDR3 contains 13 residues, cysteine and phenylalanine counted. Of all the DNA, just the CDR3 is kept, 39 bases in frame from base 1. Each clonotype received, on average, 10x coverage in deep resolution sequencing performed on a MiSeq, where the target depth lay between 1 in 1 million and 1 in 200,000 T cells. The immunoSEQ hsTCRB Kit was used to generate the TCR beta libraries. The authors' analysis ran thus. The data were analyzed with ImmunoSEQ Analyzer and ImmunoSEQ Data Assistant, and V, D and J gene assignments followed IMGT definitions. Clonality, with values ranging from 0 to 1, was calculated as one minus the normalized Shannon entropy of productive rearrangement frequencies. Only overrepresented clonotypes making up at least 0.05% of the repertoire of each patient were included in the public clonotype analysis. Repertoires from about a dozen age-matched healthy donors in immuneACCESS were used as clonality controls. TCRdb obtained this table from immuneACCESS and retained in-frame rearrangements with V and J assigned. These tables miss some clones; where compared with another copy, unresolved V genes account for less than half of the shortfall, and the remainder is unexplained. The V and J calls and clone size were taken over from that table, and D and trimming were inferred from the DNA. The sample table shows about 160,000 clones, and 70% to 85% are seen once. The ten largest clones add up to about 1.9% of the sample.

General findings and caveats noted by the study authors: Clonality increased at ibrutinib response, stayed stable in sustained remission, and fell back toward baseline at progression. Baseline clonality was found to be higher than that of age-matched healthy donors and was strongly correlated with circulating CD8+ T-cell counts. Sampling times were not matched between sustained-remission and progressing patients, and lymph node repertoires were not studied. Public clonotypes were found to be uncommon and were observed to contract or remain stable during treatment; the increase in clonality was shown to reflect expansion of private clonotypes at ibrutinib response.

Sequenced here: PBMCs, sampled after 12 months of ibrutinib treatment. The chain uses TRBV28 and TRBJ2-5; the D region is possibly TRBD1 or TRBD2, each matching across 5 bases. This TCR was sampled from a human donor with chronic lymphocytic leukemia. The CDR3 region reads CASMTGLEETQYF. The DNA reads as follows: TGTGCCAGCATGACGGGGCTCGAGGAGACCCAGTACTTC. Full variable domain (CDR3 extended with the reference TRBV28 and TRBJ2-5 proteins): DVKVTQSSRYLVKRTGEKVFLECVQDMDHENMFWYRQDPGLGLRLIYFSYDVKMKEKGDIPEGYSVSREKKERFSLILESASTNQTSMYLCASMTGLEETQYFGPGTRLLVL.